A selection of T cell receptor beta chains follows, all from one sample in a study of blood T cells in healthy people across ages. TCRdb re-analysed the 5' RACE reads in MiXCR, keeping a single row per CDR3 protein. The sample carries about 1.6 million distinct CDR3 sequences, about 31% recorded once. Sequencing used blood. All receptors come from a woman between 25 and 40 years old in good health. Each CDR3 is given with its conserved first and last residue. The D gene is left open where the match is weak. Clone size is shown for a subset of rows, as once, few, many or a class of expanded clone.

v_call	d_call	clone_size	j_call	cdr3_aa
TRBV4-2	TRBD2	many	TRBJ2-5	CASSPGRDSGGQETQYF
TRBV5-6	TRBD1	NA	TRBJ2-2	CASSLRMTGWNTGELFF
TRBV6-1	NA	once	TRBJ1-2	CASSEAGQRYGYTF
TRBV2	NA	NA	TRBJ2-1	CASSESLGNEQFF
TRBV15	NA	NA	TRBJ2-7	CATSRETRRFFLGEQYF
TRBV2	NA	NA	TRBJ2-7	CASVAGLGYEQYF
TRBV6-2/TRBV6-3	NA	NA	TRBJ1-2	CASSTPGASRFERYGYTF
TRBV7-3	NA	NA	TRBJ2-3	CASSPGLVKTDTQYF
TRBV10-3	NA	NA	TRBJ1-1	CAIGPGLNMNTEAFF
TRBV5-1	TRBD1	NA	TRBJ1-2	CASSLIGQGANGYTF
TRBV9	NA	NA	TRBJ2-5	CASSPTSRGYSETQYF
TRBV18	TRBD2	NA	TRBJ2-3	CASSPLGAGSTDTQYF
TRBV27	NA	NA	TRBJ1-1	CASSSGSLGAFF
TRBV3-1	NA	NA	TRBJ1-2	CASSHGVVGNYGYTF
TRBV29-1	NA	many	TRBJ2-3	CSALGGVGTDTQYF
TRBV27	NA	few	TRBJ1-2	CASSHDYGTTVGYGYTF
TRBV6-6	NA	few	TRBJ1-1	CASSYSTSRLLGTEAFF
TRBV9	NA	NA	TRBJ2-6	CASSNRAGANVLTF
TRBV6-6	NA	NA	TRBJ2-5	CASRYLTGLQETQYF
TRBV5-1	NA	NA	TRBJ2-5	CASSLVGTVDGETQYF